This is a list of T cell receptor beta chains from one sample in a study of vaccination and CD4 T cells after COVID-19. TCRdb recomputed calls from the PCR reads with MiXCR, one row per CDR3 protein. This table holds approximately 18,000 distinct CDR3 sequences, 53% found once. Their target antigens are unknown. Here the sequenced sample was CD4+ T cells from blood, cultured in vitro, taken before SARS-CoV-2 vaccination. All receptors come from a human donor who had recovered from COVID-19. Both conserved end residues are part of each CDR3. The D gene is left open where the match is weak. Rows give clone size only sometimes, using once, few, many, or a class for an expanded clone.

DNA	CDR3	J	size	V	D
TGTGCCAGTTACGGGACAGCGAACACTGAAGCTTTCTTT	CASYGTANTEAFF	TRBJ1-1	few	TRBV6-1	TRBD1
TGTGCCTGGAGGAAAACAGGAGTAACGCAGTATTTT	CAWRKTGVTQYF	TRBJ2-3	.	TRBV30	.
TGTGCCAGCACCAACAGGGAAAACATTCAGTACTTC	CASTNRENIQYF	TRBJ2-4	large	TRBV7-9	.
TGCAGTGTCCGGAGAGGGCGTTATGGCTACACCTTC	CSVRRGRYGYTF	TRBJ1-2	few	TRBV20-1	.
TGCAGTGCTCCACATCCCCCGTCCGGGACTCAGAGCTCCTACGAGCAGTACTTC	CSAPHPPSGTQSSYEQYF	TRBJ2-7	few	TRBV20-1	.
TGCAGTGCTAGAGGGGGTGGACTAGCGTTGACCGGGGAGCTGTTTTTT	CSARGGGLALTGELFF	TRBJ2-2	few	TRBV20-1	TRBD2
TGTGCCTGGACCGTGGGCTCAGGCGGCTACACCTTC	CAWTVGSGGYTF	TRBJ1-2	.	TRBV30	.
TGTGCCAGCAGTTTTGGACAGGAGGTAGCAGAGACCCAGTACTTC	CASSFGQEVAETQYF	TRBJ2-5	few	TRBV6-2/TRBV6-3	TRBD1
TGTGCCAGCAGTGCCCCGACCCTAGCGACCCAGTACTTC	CASSAPTLATQYF	TRBJ2-5	.	TRBV6-1	.
TGCAGTGTTCCAGACTATTCGGAGACCCAGTACTTC	CSVPDYSETQYF	TRBJ2-5	.	TRBV20-1	.